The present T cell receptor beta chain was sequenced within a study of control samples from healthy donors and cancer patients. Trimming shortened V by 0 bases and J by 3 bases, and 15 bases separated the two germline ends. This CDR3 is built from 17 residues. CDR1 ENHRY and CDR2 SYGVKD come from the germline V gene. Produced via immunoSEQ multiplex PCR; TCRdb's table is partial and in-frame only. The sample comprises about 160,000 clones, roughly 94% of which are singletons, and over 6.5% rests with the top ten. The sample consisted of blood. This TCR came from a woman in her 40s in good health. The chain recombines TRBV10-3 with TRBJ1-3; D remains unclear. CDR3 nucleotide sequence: TGTGCCATCAGTGAGTCGAAGGGTGGACGGGGTGGAAACACCATATATTTT. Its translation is CAISESKGGRGGNTIYF.